This T cell receptor (beta chain) derives from a study of regulatory T cells in long-lasting Graves disease. The CDR3 covers 11 residues. Trimming cost V 6 bases and J 12 bases, with 14 bases left between them. Germline V gene sequence: CDR1 MNHNS, CDR2 SASEGT. The sample's time point: newly diagnosed GD, antithyroid drugs for less than 3 months. PBMCs provided the RNA from which the TCR library was made. This clonotype was seen ten or more times. Arm-PCR of CDR3 regions and iRepertoire HTBI primers were the basis on which TCR beta libraries were built. TCRdb re-analysed the multiplex PCR reads in MiXCR, keeping a single row per CDR3 protein. The sample lists a few hundred thousand distinct CDR3 sequences; 15% to 20% were seen once. The data were also submitted as part of a second study, on T cells in Graves' hyperthyroidism and ophthalmopathy. That source notes: Most clonotypes that expanded in the thyroid above 0.001 also showed up in blood.

The clonotype originates from a woman aged 25 to 39 with Graves disease. The chain joins TRBV6-1 to TRBJ1-2, with D perhaps matching TRBD1 (5 bases). The source was peripheral blood mononuclear cells (PBMCs), collected at new diagnosis, from a patient treated with antithyroid drugs. CDR3 sequence (DNA): TGTGCCAGCAGCCGCCACAGGCGCGACACCTTC. Protein product: CASSRHRRDTF.